The 32 T cell receptor beta chains presented below share a single source sample, sequenced in a study of glioma-infiltrating T cells after dendritic cell vaccination. Time point here: after dendritic cell vaccination, including at tumor progression/relapse. Using immunoSEQ multiplex PCR, the repertoire was profiled, and TCRdb retains in-frame clones only, with some absent. The sample contains around 78,000 clones, about nine tenths of which appear only once. Sequencing was performed on blood, taken after dendritic cell vaccination. Source of these receptors: a human donor with glioblastoma.

The chain employs TRBV6-1 and TRBJ1-2; D may be TRBD1 (5 bases). Trimming took 7 bases from V and 9 from J, leaving 15 bases between them. This CDR3 region has 12 residues. Germline CDR1 and CDR2: MNHNS and SASEGT. CDR3 nucleotide sequence: TGTGCCAGCACCACGGGAGGGGCGAGCTACACCTTC. Amino acid sequence: CASTTGGASYTF.

This chain connects TRBV6-4 to TRBJ2-5, with 7 bases fitting TRBD2. Judging by the DNA end, TRBJ2-7 fits better; the J call may be wrong. Germline V lookup: CDR1 MRHNA, CDR2 SNTAGT. The CDR3 loop spans 14 amino acids. CDR3 sequence: CASSVPAGTYEQYF. CDR3 nucleotides: TGTGCCAGCAGTGTTCCAGCGGGAACCTACGAGCAGTACTTC.

This chain uses TRBV19 with TRBJ2-5; TRBD2 aligns across 7 bases. CDR1 is LNHDA and CDR2 is SQIVND in the germline V gene (reference sequence). V shed 3 bases and J 5 bases; nucleotides not matched to a gene: 3. CDR3 size: 13 residues. CDR3 loop: CASSIAGVETQYF. The CDR3 DNA reads as TGTGCCAGTAGTATTGCGGGGGTTGAGACCCAGTACTTC.

The rearrangement joins TRBV27 to TRBJ1-5; 7 positions agree with TRBD1. Germline V CDR1 and CDR2: MNHEY, SMNVEV (reference sequence). The CDR3 is 14 residues long. Trimming cost V 9 bases and J 0 bases; bases outside gene matches: 5. CDR3 nucleotide sequence: TGTGCCAGTGGGACAGCCAGTAGCAATCAGCCCCAGCATTTT. This gives the protein CASGTASSNQPQHF.

This chain uses TRBV2 with TRBJ2-7, with D perhaps matching TRBD1 (5 bases). From germline, CDR1 is SNHLY and CDR2 FYNNEI. The CDR3 loop spans 17 amino acids. The germline V and J ends were trimmed by 2 bases and 0 bases, with 17 bases remaining between them. In nucleotides, the CDR3 is TGTGCCAGCAGTGAATATCCCTCCCGGACAAGCTCCTACGAGCAGTACTTC. Its protein product is CASSEYPSRTSSYEQYF.

The chain carries TRBV27 and TRBJ1-1; maybe TRBD1 (5 bases). Between the trimmed V and J ends, which lost 2 bases and 7 bases, there was a span of 14 bases. The CDR3 spans 14 residues. Germline V gene lookup returns CDR1 MNHEY and CDR2 SMNVEV (reference sequence). CDR3 bases: TGTGCCAGCAGTTTAACGGCAGGGATTGATGAAGCTTTCTTT. This encodes CASSLTAGIDEAFF.

The chain joins TRBV11-2 to TRBJ2-2, with a possible D match to TRBD2 (5 bases). The CDR3 is 18 amino acids. V lost 3 bases and J lost 0, with 17 bases in between. Germline loops: CDR1 SGHAT, CDR2 FQNNGV. The CDR3 loop reads CASSLAPSRAANTGELFF. For the CDR3, the DNA is TGTGCCAGCAGCTTGGCCCCATCCCGAGCGGCGAACACCGGGGAGCTGTTTTTT.

The chain uses TRBV5-1 and TRBJ1-1; D gene unclear. With 5 bases removed from V and 0 bases from J, the gap between germline ends came to 17 bases. This CDR3 region has 16 residues. The germline V gene has CDR1 SGHRS and CDR2 YFSETQ. The CDR3 reads CASRLNTGSVNTEAFF. The CDR3, as DNA: TGCGCCAGCAGACTGAACACGGGGAGCGTGAACACTGAAGCTTTCTTT.

V and J are TRBV10-2 and TRBJ2-5; 9 bases align to TRBD1. CDR1 and CDR2 from the germline V gene are WSHSY and SAAADI. The CDR3 is 15 amino acids. V dropped 6 bases and J dropped 5; count of bases not matched to a gene: 10. The CDR3 reads CASSPLTGGRETQYF. The CDR3, as DNA: TGCGCCAGCAGCCCCTTGACAGGGGGTCGGGAGACCCAGTACTTC.

V gene TRBV5-6 combines with J gene TRBJ2-1; TRBD1 aligns across 9 bases. V dropped 0 bases and J dropped 0; count of bases not matched to a gene: 1. CDR3 length equals 16 residues. Germline V gene sequence: CDR1 SGHDT, CDR2 YYEEEE. The CDR3 bases are TGTGCCAGCAGCTTGGGGGACAGGGCCTCCTACAATGAGCAGTTCTTC. Translating it yields CASSLGDRASYNEQFF.

The V call is TRBV10-3, the J call TRBJ2-3; no clear D gene. The CDR3 contains 14 residues. V gave up 6 bases and J gave up 2 bases, with 12 bases separating them. The germline gives CDR1 ENHRY, CDR2 SYGVKD. CDR3 protein: CAISLDKLTDTQYF. The CDR3 DNA sequence: TGTGCCATCAGCCTCGACAAGCTCACAGATACGCAGTATTTT.

The chain is built from TRBV7-9 and TRBJ2-5; 11 bases are a match to TRBD1. V shed 6 bases and J 4 bases; nucleotides not matched to a gene: 7. CDR1 is SEHNR, CDR2 FQNEAQ, per germline (reference sequence). The CDR3 sequence is 15 residues long. As DNA, the CDR3 is TGTGCCAGCAGTCTAGCGGGACAGGGGGGAGAGACCCAGTACTTC. Encoded protein: CASSLAGQGGETQYF. Filled out from reference TRBV7-9 and TRBJ2-5, the complete variable domain reads DTGVSQNPRHKITKRGQNVTFRCDPISEHNRLYWYRQTLGQGPEFLTYFQNEAQLEKSRLLSDRFSAERPKGSFSTLEIQRTEQGDSAMYLCASSLAGQGGETQYFGPGTRLLVL.

This chain connects TRBV6-6 to TRBJ2-6; D unresolved. V was clipped by 0 bases and J by 0 bases, with 6 bases between them. Germline V gene lookup returns CDR1 MNHNY and CDR2 SVGAGI (reference sequence). The CDR3 loop spans 16 amino acids. The CDR3 is CASSYSGLSGANVLTF. The DNA of the CDR3 is TGTGCCAGCAGTTACTCGGGCCTCTCTGGGGCCAACGTCCTGACTTTC.

The sample holds one count of this clone. The J gene is TRBJ2-3, the V gene TRBV5-4, with 11 nucleotides matching TRBD2. Germline V gene lookup returns CDR1 SGHNT and CDR2 YYREEE (reference sequence). V shed 2 bases, J shed 4 bases, and the junction held 9 bases outside the gene matches. The CDR3 length is 17 residues. CDR3: CASSFPLAGGLADTQYF. The CDR3 DNA reads as TGTGCCAGCAGCTTTCCTTTAGCGGGGGGGCTAGCAGATACGCAGTATTTT. Variable domain in full (rest from reference TRBV5-4 and TRBJ2-3): ETGVTQSPTHLIKTRGQQVTLRCSSQSGHNTVSWYQQALGQGPQFIFQYYREEENGRGNFPPRFSGLQFPNYSSELNVNALELDDSALYLCASSFPLAGGLADTQYFGPGTRLTVL.

CDR3 loop: CASSQGAVGYEQYF. DNA for the CDR3: TGTGCCAGCAGCCAGGGGGCAGTGGGCTACGAGCAGTACTTC. The chain is built from TRBV5-4 and TRBJ2-7; 8 nucleotides line up with TRBD1. V was pared by 4 bases and J by 3 bases, with 6 bases of the junction left unmatched. This CDR3 has 14 amino acids. From germline, CDR1 is SGHNT and CDR2 YYREEE (reference sequence).

The rearrangement uses TRBV18 and TRBJ2-5, with D uncertain. V was shortened by 5 bases and J by 3 bases, with 16 bases between the two germline ends. The CDR3 contains 15 residues. Germline V lookup: CDR1 KGHSH, CDR2 LQKENI. The CDR3 sequence: CASSSWSVRKETQYF. The CDR3 coding sequence is TGTGCCAGCTCATCTTGGAGCGTCCGTAAAGAGACCCAGTACTTC.

This chain links TRBV18 with TRBJ2-7; D gene ambiguous. V lost 2 bases to trimming and J lost 4 bases, with 15 bases between them. CDR1 and CDR2 from the germline V gene are KGHSH and LQKENI. The length of the CDR3 is 15 residues. The CDR3 is CASSPWRTVSYEQYF. CDR3 DNA: TGTGCCAGCTCACCATGGAGAACCGTTTCTTACGAGCAGTACTTC.

This clone has a handful of counts. The chain combines TRBV6-5 with TRBJ1-1; 7 bases fit TRBD1. This CDR3 is built from 13 residues. The V and J ends lost 6 bases and 4 bases, in that order; junction bases with no gene match: 5. Germline V CDR1 and CDR2: MNHEY, SVGAGI. The CDR3 DNA reads as TGTGCCAGCAGCTCACAGGGGACCACTGAAGCTTTCTTT. Amino acid sequence: CASSSQGTTEAFF.

This chain links TRBV4-3 with TRBJ1-2; D is undetermined. Germline V gene lookup returns CDR1 LGHNA and CDR2 YSLEER. Trimming removed 0 bases at V and 7 bases at J, with 12 bases between. The CDR3 runs 14 residues. CDR3 region: CASSQDPSTGGYTF. CDR3 coding DNA: TGCGCCAGCAGCCAAGATCCATCGACGGGTGGCTACACCTTC.

This clone was observed a single time. The rearrangement links TRBV5-1 to TRBJ2-4, with 7 bases aligning to TRBD2. Germline values: CDR1 SGHRS, CDR2 YFSETQ. Trimming took 0 bases from V and 8 from J; bases not matched to a gene: 5. The CDR3 runs to 14 residues. The CDR3 protein is CASSLGQRGDIQYF. CDR3 DNA sequence: TGCGCCAGCAGCTTGGGGCAGCGGGGAGACATTCAGTACTTC.

In this sample, this clone turned up a few times. The J gene is TRBJ2-2, the V gene TRBV9; 7 bases map to TRBD2. Germline V lookup: CDR1 SGDLS, CDR2 YYNGEE. The V gene end was trimmed by 0 bases and the J gene end by 4 bases; junction bases not matched to a gene: 6. The CDR3 runs to 16 residues. CDR3 in amino acids: CASSVGLADFTGELFF. In DNA, the CDR3 is TGTGCCAGCAGCGTAGGGCTAGCGGACTTCACCGGGGAGCTGTTTTTT.

The chain recombines TRBV28 with TRBJ2-2, with 7 bases matching TRBD2. V lost 3 bases and J lost 6; bases outside the gene matches: 7. CDR3 length equals 15 residues. The germline gives CDR1 MDHEN, CDR2 SYDVKM. CDR3 protein: CASSLGGRAAGELFF. The CDR3 DNA reads TGTGCCAGCAGTTTGGGAGGGAGGGCTGCCGGGGAGCTGTTTTTT.

The chain recombines TRBV5-1 with TRBJ2-1, with 10 bases identical to TRBD2. This CDR3 spans 16 amino acids. CDR1 is SGHRS and CDR2 is YFSETQ in the germline V gene. After removal of 2 bases from V and 5 bases from J, the junction contained 7 bases not matched to a gene. In DNA, the CDR3 is TGCGCCAGCAGCTTCCGGACTAGCGGAGCGGACAATGAGCAGTTCTTC. Amino acids: CASSFRTSGADNEQFF.

The gene calls are TRBV19 and TRBJ2-2; maybe TRBD2 (6 bases). Germline lookup yields CDR1 LNHDA and CDR2 SQIVND (reference sequence). This CDR3 comprises 15 residues. The V gene lost 4 bases and the J gene lost 6 bases, with 15 bases spanning the gap. The CDR3 DNA sequence: TGTGCCAGTAGTACCGGGACTCCCTCCCCCGGGGAGCTGTTTTTT. Protein product: CASSTGTPSPGELFF. The whole variable domain, filled in from reference TRBV19 and TRBJ2-2, reads DGGITQSPKYLFRKEGQNVTLSCEQNLNHDAMYWYRQDPGQGLRLIYYSQIVNDFQKGDIAEGYSVSREKKESFPLTVTSAQKNPTAFYLCASSTGTPSPGELFFGEGSRLTVL.

The chain employs TRBV5-5 and TRBJ1-1; the D is unclear. Trimming pared 5 bases from V and 2 bases from J, leaving 13 bases between. CDR1 is SGHKS, CDR2 YYEKEE, per germline (reference sequence). This CDR3 contains 14 residues. The CDR3 DNA reads as TGTGCCAGCAGTGGGTGGGAGAGTAACACTGAAGCTTTCTTT. This translates into CASSGWESNTEAFF.

The chain combines TRBV19 with TRBJ1-2; 9 bases map to TRBD1. Trimming cost V 5 bases and J 8 bases; bases outside gene matches: 9. Per germline, CDR1 LNHDA and CDR2 SQIVND (reference sequence). CDR3 length equals 14 residues. The CDR3 sequence: CASSVTGGSGGYTF. CDR3 nucleotides: TGTGCCAGTAGTGTCACAGGGGGCTCGGGCGGCTACACCTTC.

The genes are TRBV5-6 and TRBJ1-4; D might be TRBD1 (6 bases). CDR1 and CDR2 (germline): SGHDT, YYEEEE. V was shortened by 0 bases and J by 5 bases, with 11 bases between the two germline ends. This CDR3 comprises 15 residues. The CDR3 region is CASSLVGQPNEKLFF. The CDR3 DNA reads as TGTGCCAGCAGCTTGGTTGGACAGCCCAATGAAAAACTGTTTTTT.

The rearrangement joins TRBV2 to TRBJ2-2; D perhaps matches TRBD2 (5 bases). Trimming removed 7 bases at V and 0 bases at J, with 12 bases between. Germline CDR1 and CDR2: SNHLY and FYNNEI. The CDR3 has 15 residues. CDR3 region: CASKRETTNTGELFF. The DNA for the CDR3 is TGTGCCAGCAAGAGGGAGACTACGAACACCGGGGAGCTGTTTTTT.

This chain joins TRBV5-1 and TRBJ2-1; 14 bases line up with TRBD2. Germline assignment: CDR1 SGHRS and CDR2 YFSETQ. The J segment lost 9 bases and the V segment lost 4 bases, leaving 9 bases of the junction unmatched. The CDR3 has 16 residues. The DNA of the CDR3 is TGCGCCAGCAGCCTTACCCCCGGGACTAGCGGGAGTGAGCAGTTCTTC. It yields the protein CASSLTPGTSGSEQFF. Full variable domain (outside the CDR3, taken from reference TRBV5-1 and TRBJ2-1): KAGVTQTPRYLIKTRGQQVTLSCSPISGHRSVSWYQQTPGQGLQFLFEYFSETQRNKGNFPGRFSGRQFSNSRSEMNVSTLELGDSALYLCASSLTPGTSGSEQFFGPGTRLTVL.

The V call is TRBV27, the J call TRBJ2-2; D is ambiguous. CDR3 length: 13 amino acids. From germline, CDR1 is MNHEY and CDR2 SMNVEV (reference sequence). Deletions cut 8 bases from V and 0 bases from J, with 7 bases between. This CDR3 is CASRFANTGELFF. The CDR3 nucleotides read TGTGCCAGCCGGTTCGCGAACACCGGGGAGCTGTTTTTT.

This clone was found a few times. V and J are TRBV25-1 and TRBJ2-1; TRBD1 matches at 11 bases. The ends lost 3 bases at V and 7 bases at J; junction bases unmatched: 5. Germline assignment: CDR1 MGHDK and CDR2 SYGVNS. The length of the CDR3 is 15 residues. CDR3 in amino acids: CASSDRTGGGNEQFF. CDR3 coding DNA: TGTGCCAGCAGTGATCGGACAGGGGGCGGGAATGAGCAGTTCTTC. The variable domain in full, with the rest retrieved from reference TRBV25-1 and TRBJ2-1, is EADIYQTPRYLVIGTGKKITLECSQTMGHDKMYWYQQDPGMELHLIHYSYGVNSTEKGDLSSESTVSRIRTEHFPLTLESARPSHTSQYLCASSDRTGGGNEQFFGPGTRLTVL.

The rearrangement links TRBV21-1 to TRBJ1-2; whether TRBD1, the table's D call, matches the DNA was not checked. TRBV21-1 is given as a pseudogene. The CDR3 is 18 amino acids. This CDR3 reads CASSNLGGTGGAGYGYTF. The CDR3 DNA follows: TGTGCCAGCAGCAATCTAGGGGGGACAGGGGGCGCTGGCTATGGCTACACCTTC.